These 11 T cell receptor beta chains share one sample of origin, sequenced in a study of T cells after yellow fever vaccination. TCRdb reanalysed the 5' RACE reads using MiXCR and keeps one entry per CDR3 protein. The sample has hundreds of thousands of distinct CDR3 sequences, roughly 8.7% seen once. The source material was PBMCs, sampled on the day of the first yellow fever vaccination. The receptors derive from a man between 18 and 29 years old who received the YFV17D yellow fever vaccine.

The rearrangement links TRBV18 to TRBJ1-2, with 7 bases fitting TRBD1. CDR1 and CDR2 from the germline V gene are KGHSH and LQKENI. This CDR3 contains 14 residues. V shed 6 bases, J shed 1 base, and the junction held 5 bases outside the gene matches. Here the CDR3 DNA reads TGTGCCAGCTCCCGGGACAGAATTAACTATGGCTACACCTTC. This encodes CASSRDRINYGYTF. The full variable domain, completed using reference TRBV18 and TRBJ1-2, is NAGVMQNPRHLVRRRGQEARLRCSPMKGHSHVYWYRQLPEEGLKFMVYLQKENIIDESGMPKERFSAEFPKEGPSILRIQQVVRGDSAAYFCASSRDRINYGYTFGSGTRLTVV.

The rearrangement uses TRBV12-3 or TRBV12-4 and TRBJ1-1; tentatively, D is TRBD1 (5 bases). The CDR3 contains 13 residues. V was trimmed by 1 base and J by 8 bases, leaving 11 bases between them. CDR3 loop: CASSLGGPGEAFF. For the CDR3, the DNA is TGTGCCAGCAGTTTAGGAGGGCCAGGGGAAGCTTTCTTT.

In its sample, this clonotype was seen many times. The chain uses TRBV28 and TRBJ1-5; D is possibly TRBD1 (5 bases). This CDR3 has 15 amino acids. V lost 3 bases to trimming and J lost 7 bases, with 16 bases between them. Germline assignment: CDR1 MDHEN and CDR2 SYDVKM. The CDR3 sequence is CASSLPGGFVQPQHF. The CDR3 bases are TGTGCCAGCAGTTTGCCCGGGGGTTTCGTCCAGCCCCAGCATTTT. The full variable domain, rest sourced from reference TRBV28 and TRBJ1-5, is DVKVTQSSRYLVKRTGEKVFLECVQDMDHENMFWYRQDPGLGLRLIYFSYDVKMKEKGDIPEGYSVSREKKERFSLILESASTNQTSMYLCASSLPGGFVQPQHFGDGTRLSIL.

The table lists this clonotype with a few counts. The CDR3 DNA sequence: TGTGCCAGCACCGAAGGGGGCTCCTACAATGAGCAGTTCTTC. This encodes CASTEGGSYNEQFF. V and J are TRBV6-1 and TRBJ2-1; the D gene is possibly TRBD1 (6 bases). Between the trimmed V and J ends, which lost 7 bases and 0 bases, there was a span of 10 bases. The germline V gene has CDR1 MNHNS and CDR2 SASEGT. The CDR3 is made up of 14 amino acids.

The J gene is TRBJ2-3, the V gene TRBV30; TRBD2 aligns across 8 bases. Per germline, CDR1 GTSNPN and CDR2 SVGIG (reference sequence). This CDR3 is built from 15 residues. J was trimmed by 3 bases and V by 5 bases; bases with no gene match: 10. CDR3 DNA: TGTGCCTGGTCGGGGGGGACAAGTGGGACAGATACGCAGTATTTT. This gives the protein CAWSGGTSGTDTQYF. Using reference TRBV30 and TRBJ2-3 for the parts outside the CDR3, the full variable domain is SQTIHQWPATLVQPVGSPLSLECTVEGTSNPNLYWYRQAAGRGLQLLFYSVGIGQISSEVPQNLSASRPQDRQFILSSKKLLLSDSGFYLCAWSGGTSGTDTQYFGPGTRLTVL.

This clonotype was recorded many times. This CDR3 reads CASRRGTVNSPLHF. CDR3 nucleotides: TGCGCCAGCAGAAGGGGGACAGTGAATTCACCCCTCCACTTT. The rearrangement links TRBV4-1 to TRBJ1-6, with 7 bases that match TRBD1. Germline V gene data show CDR1 as MGHRA and CDR2 as YSYEKL. The CDR3 runs to 14 residues. J lost 7 bases, V lost 6 bases, and 6 bases had no gene match.

This clonotype was seen more than once but under ten times. This chain connects TRBV5-1 to TRBJ1-6, with D perhaps matching TRBD1 (5 bases). The V and J ends lost 0 bases and 6 bases respectively, with 10 bases between them. Germline CDR1 reads SGHRS; CDR2 reads YFSETQ. The CDR3 has 15 residues. This CDR3 is CASSLVAGPNSPLHF. The CDR3 DNA reads TGCGCCAGCAGCTTGGTGGCGGGGCCTAATTCACCCCTCCACTTT.

This clonotype came up many times. The rearrangement uses TRBV7-2 and TRBJ2-5, with a possible D match to TRBD2 (6 bases). The CDR3 is made up of 15 amino acids. Trimming removed 0 bases from V and 5 bases from J, with 13 bases in between. CDR1 is SGHTA and CDR2 is FQGNSA in the germline V gene. The CDR3 loop reads CASSLAGGVYETQYF. For the CDR3, the DNA is TGTGCCAGCAGCTTAGCAGGCGGGGTCTACGAGACCCAGTACTTC.

Many counts were recorded for this clonotype. The chain employs TRBV7-9 and TRBJ1-1; 7 nucleotides agree with TRBD1. With V trimmed by 6 bases and J by 5 bases, 6 bases remained unmatched. This CDR3 has 13 residues. The germline gives CDR1 SEHNR, CDR2 FQNEAQ (reference sequence). CDR3 in amino acids: CASSHDRVTEAFF. DNA for the CDR3: TGTGCCAGCAGTCATGACAGGGTAACTGAAGCTTTCTTT. The full variable domain, rest sourced from reference TRBV7-9 and TRBJ1-1, is DTGVSQNPRHKITKRGQNVTFRCDPISEHNRLYWYRQTLGQGPEFLTYFQNEAQLEKSRLLSDRFSAERPKGSFSTLEIQRTEQGDSAMYLCASSHDRVTEAFFGQGTRLTVV.

There are a few counts of this clonotype. This rearrangement joins TRBV20-1 to TRBJ2-2, with 10 bases fitting TRBD2. Germline V CDR1 and CDR2: DFQATT, SNEGSKA (reference sequence). The CDR3 has 13 amino acids. With V trimmed by 5 bases and J by 6 bases, 3 bases remained unmatched. CDR3 DNA sequence: TGCAGTGCTCTAGCGGGGGCCCCCGGGGAGCTGTTTTTT. It yields the protein CSALAGAPGELFF.

This clonotype was counted ten times or more. The rearrangement links TRBV7-2 to TRBJ2-4, with D perhaps given as TRBD1 or TRBD2 (5 bases each). V lost 5 bases and J lost 9, with 11 bases in between. CDR3 size: 12 residues. Germline CDR1 is SGHTA and CDR2 is FQGNSA. In DNA, the CDR3 is TGTGCCAGCAGCGGGGGTCGGAGCATTCAGTACTTC. Translation: CASSGGRSIQYF.